These 30 T cell receptor beta chains came from one sample sequenced in a study of blood T cell repertoires in COVID-19. This table comes from immunoSEQ multiplex PCR, and its TCRdb copy is limited to in-frame clones, with some not included. Of 200,000 to 300,000 clones listed, 85% are singletons. The specimen was peripheral blood. These receptors were obtained from a woman in her fifties or sixties with active or convalescent COVID-19.

Note on this clone: This same CDR3 is encoded by further DNA sequences in the sample. The chain recombines TRBV5-1 with TRBJ2-1; 9 nucleotides line up with TRBD1. Germline V gene sequence: CDR1 SGHRS, CDR2 YFSETQ. The trim removed 4 bases at V and 1 base at J, leaving 3 bases unmatched. The CDR3 has 15 amino acids. CDR3 protein: CASSPGQGSYNEQFF. The CDR3 region has the DNA TGCGCCAGCAGCCCCGGACAGGGGTCCTACAATGAGCAGTTCTTC.

The chain uses TRBV25-1 and TRBJ2-5; TRBD1 might be the D (5 bases). The CDR3 is made up of 13 amino acids. CDR1 and CDR2 from the germline V gene are MGHDK and SYGVNS. Trimming pared 5 bases from V and 5 bases from J, leaving 12 bases between. The CDR3 reads CASSKGLWETQYF. The CDR3 DNA follows: TGTGCCAGCAGTAAGGGGTTATGGGAGACCCAGTACTTC.

With regard to this clone: Different DNA sequences within this sample yield the same CDR3. The chain couples TRBV5-1 to TRBJ1-3; the D gene is possibly TRBD1 (5 bases). Germline V gene sequence: CDR1 SGHRS, CDR2 YFSETQ. The CDR3 runs to 14 residues. Trimming stripped 2 bases from V and 2 bases from J, with 8 bases between. CDR3 nucleotide sequence: TGCGCCAGCAGCTTTACAGGTGCTGGAAACACCATATATTTT. Translated, it gives CASSFTGAGNTIYF.

This clone was picked up one time. The CDR3 coding sequence is TGCGCCAGCAGCCCTGGACTAGCGGGGGGGCATGGCACAGATACGCAGTATTTT. Amino acids: CASSPGLAGGHGTDTQYF. The J gene is TRBJ2-3, the V gene TRBV5-1, with 15 bases that match TRBD2. Germline trimming cut 4 bases from V and 1 base from J; bases unmatched to any gene: 7. Per germline, CDR1 SGHRS and CDR2 YFSETQ. This CDR3 contains 18 residues.

The chain links TRBV28 to TRBJ1-2; D is perhaps TRBD1 (5 bases). The CDR3 length is 16 residues. The germline V gene has CDR1 MDHEN and CDR2 SYDVKM. V was pared by 2 bases and J by 4 bases, with 17 bases between. CDR3 nucleotide sequence: TGTGCCAGCAGTTTAGGCGGCCTCCTTAGGGGCTATGGCTACACCTTC. Amino acids: CASSLGGLLRGYGYTF.

This chain connects TRBV7-9 to TRBJ2-2, with D possibly being TRBD2 (6 bases). Per germline, CDR1 SEHNR and CDR2 FQNEAQ (reference sequence). CDR3 length: 16 amino acids. V lost 3 bases, J lost 3 bases, and 14 bases lay in between. This CDR3 reads CASSFTGTADTGELFF. The CDR3 DNA reads TGTGCCAGCAGCTTCACCGGGACTGCTGACACCGGGGAGCTGTTTTTT. Together with reference TRBV7-9 and TRBJ2-2, the CDR3 gives the full variable domain: DTGVSQNPRHKITKRGQNVTFRCDPISEHNRLYWYRQTLGQGPEFLTYFQNEAQLEKSRLLSDRFSAERPKGSFSTLEIQRTEQGDSAMYLCASSFTGTADTGELFFGEGSRLTVL.

The chain couples TRBV28 to TRBJ1-2; 7 positions agree with TRBD1. The junction had 16 bases not matched to a gene; V was cut back by 6 bases and J by 6 bases. The CDR3 runs 16 residues. Germline loops: CDR1 MDHEN, CDR2 SYDVKM. The CDR3 loop reads CASSQIWWTGNNGYTF. CDR3 nucleotide sequence: TGTGCCAGCAGCCAAATTTGGTGGACAGGCAACAATGGCTACACCTTC.

The V call is TRBV6-4, the J call TRBJ2-1; 9 bases are shared with TRBD2. With 2 bases clipped from V and 9 bases from J, the junction kept 8 bases outside the gene matches. This CDR3 contains 15 residues. Germline V lookup: CDR1 MRHNA, CDR2 SNTAGT. CDR3 in amino acids: CASSDVAGEGAEQFF. The CDR3 DNA follows: TGTGCCAGCAGTGACGTAGCGGGAGAGGGGGCTGAGCAGTTCTTC.

The V gene is TRBV7-9, the J gene TRBJ2-3; 9 nucleotides align to TRBD1. V dropped 0 bases and J dropped 1; count of bases not matched to a gene: 2. Germline V gives CDR1 SEHNR, CDR2 FQNEAQ (reference sequence). The CDR3 has 16 amino acids. In DNA, the CDR3 is TGTGCCAGCAGCTTAGCGGGACAGGGCGGCACAGATACGCAGTATTTT. It codes for CASSLAGQGGTDTQYF.

This clone was recorded a few times. The V call is TRBV7-9, the J call TRBJ1-2; 7 bases fit TRBD1. The V segment lost 5 bases and the J segment 4 bases; nucleotides outside the gene matches: 7. This CDR3 contains 14 residues. Germline values: CDR1 SEHNR, CDR2 FQNEAQ (reference sequence). The CDR3 sequence: CASSPTTGIYGYTF. The CDR3 bases are TGTGCCAGCAGCCCCACGACAGGGATCTATGGCTACACCTTC.

This chain uses TRBV4-2 with TRBJ1-1; TRBD1 matches at 8 bases. Germline CDR1 and CDR2: LGHNA and YNFKEQ. Unmatched junction bases numbered 8, after V lost 0 bases and J lost 5 bases. The CDR3 runs 16 residues. The CDR3 nucleotides read TGTGCCAGCAGCCAAGAGTTAGACAGGGGAAAAACTGAAGCTTTCTTT. It codes for CASSQELDRGKTEAFF.

The gene calls are TRBV18 and TRBJ2-5, with D possibly TRBD2 on 6 matching bases. V was clipped by 4 bases and J by 0 bases, with 12 bases between them. This CDR3 is 15 amino acids long. Germline assignment: CDR1 KGHSH and CDR2 LQKENI. CDR3 bases: TGTGCCAGCTCACTGACAACGGGGGACCAAGAGACCCAGTACTTC. Its translation is CASSLTTGDQETQYF.

The chain joins TRBV14 to TRBJ1-2, with D possibly being TRBD1 (5 bases). The CDR3 has 14 residues. From germline, CDR1 is SGHDN and CDR2 FVKESK. Trimming pared 4 bases from V and 6 bases from J, leaving 15 bases between. CDR3 DNA sequence: TGTGCCAGCAGCCGTAACCAGGGTTTCGATGGCTACACCTTC. The encoded protein is CASSRNQGFDGYTF.

This clone was detected once. The gene calls are TRBV11-3 and TRBJ2-1; 8 bases are shared with TRBD1. Germline CDR1 and CDR2: SGHNT and YENEEA. The CDR3 extends over 13 amino acids. V trimming: 3 bases; J trimming: 12 bases; junction bases outside the gene matches: 7. CDR3 sequence: CASSLRAGTGQFF. The CDR3, as DNA: TGTGCCAGCAGCTTGCGTGCCGGGACAGGGCAGTTCTTC.

V and J are TRBV12-3 or TRBV12-4 and TRBJ1-1; weak D call: TRBD1 (6 bases). This CDR3 comprises 13 residues. V lost 5 bases and J 5 bases, leaving 12 bases between the germline ends. The CDR3 reads CASSPQGYTEAFF. DNA for the CDR3: TGTGCCAGCAGTCCACAGGGTTATACTGAAGCTTTCTTT.

J is TRBJ1-5 and V is TRBV6-5; D uncertain. The germline V gene encodes CDR1 MNHEY and CDR2 SVGAGI. Trimming left V 6 bases short and J 0 bases short, with 9 bases between. The CDR3 covers 14 residues. CDR3 sequence (DNA): TGTGCCAGCAGCAAATCGGGTAGCAATCAGCCCCAGCATTTT. Encoded protein: CASSKSGSNQPQHF.

This sequence joins TRBV7-9 and TRBJ2-3, with 9 positions matching TRBD1. The CDR3 has 18 residues. The germline V gene encodes CDR1 SEHNR and CDR2 FQNEAQ (reference sequence). Trimming removed 1 base from V and 6 bases from J; junction bases left unmatched: 14. For the CDR3, the DNA is TGTGCCAGCAGCTTAGGGACCACCGGGACAGGGAACGGGGATACGCAGTATTTT. Protein: CASSLGTTGTGNGDTQYF.

The V call is TRBV7-2, the J call TRBJ1-3, with D perhaps matching TRBD1 (6 bases). V was shortened by 1 base and J by 2 bases, with 12 bases between the two germline ends. The CDR3 runs to 16 residues. Germline assignment: CDR1 SGHTA and CDR2 FQGNSA. CDR3 DNA sequence: TGTGCCAGCAGCTTAGACAGGGTGTTCACTGGAAACACCATATATTTT. As protein: CASSLDRVFTGNTIYF.

The V call is TRBV11-2, the J call TRBJ1-2, with TRBD1 as a possible D gene (5 bases). The CDR3 has 15 amino acids. Trimming took 6 bases from V and 4 from J, leaving 18 bases between them. Germline values: CDR1 SGHAT, CDR2 FQNNGV. The DNA of the CDR3 is TGTGCCAGCAGAAACCTGGGGGGTGGGGGCTATGGCTACACCTTC. This translates into CASRNLGGGGYGYTF.

The rearrangement links TRBV12-5 to TRBJ1-3; tentatively, D is TRBD1 (5 bases). Germline lookup yields CDR1 LGHNT and CDR2 FRNRAP. The CDR3 is 13 amino acids. Trimming took off 5 bases at V and 0 bases at J, with 5 bases between the two ends. The CDR3 is CASGDSSGNTIYF. The CDR3 DNA is TGTGCTAGTGGTGACAGCTCTGGAAACACCATATATTTT.

V usage is TRBV9 and J usage is TRBJ2-3, with D possibly matching TRBD1 (6 bases). Per germline, CDR1 SGDLS and CDR2 YYNGEE. The CDR3 totals 15 residues. Trimming took off 0 bases at V and 2 bases at J, with 10 bases between the two ends. The CDR3 protein is CASSVAGHLTDTQYF. CDR3 nucleotide sequence: TGTGCCAGCAGCGTAGCGGGACACCTCACAGATACGCAGTATTTT. The whole variable domain, remainder taken from reference TRBV9 and TRBJ2-3, is DSGVTQTPKHLITATGQRVTLRCSPRSGDLSVYWYQQSLDQGLQFLIQYYNGEERAKGNILERFSAQQFPDLHSELNLSSLELGDSALYFCASSVAGHLTDTQYFGPGTRLTVL.

The chain uses TRBV6-1 and TRBJ2-4, with 10 bases identical to TRBD1. Germline V CDR1 and CDR2: MNHNS, SASEGT. The J segment lost 3 bases and the V segment lost 3 bases, leaving 11 bases of the junction unmatched. The length of the CDR3 is 18 residues. The CDR3 sequence is CASSDQDRGGRSKNIQYF. DNA of the CDR3: TGTGCCAGCAGTGACCAGGACAGGGGGGGGAGGAGCAAAAACATTCAGTACTTC.

The chain joins TRBV5-4 to TRBJ2-5; tentatively, D is TRBD1 (6 bases). Germline loops: CDR1 SGHNT, CDR2 YYREEE (reference sequence). CDR3 length: 13 residues. Trimming cost V 4 bases and J 7 bases, with 14 bases left between them. The CDR3 region has the DNA TGTGCCAGCAGCGAGGACAGTCCCGGGACCCAGTACTTC. Translating gives CASSEDSPGTQYF.

This clone was observed once. The rearrangement uses TRBV4-2 and TRBJ2-7, with 7 nucleotides matching TRBD2. The V gene's germline CDR1 is LGHNA and CDR2 YNFKEQ. The J segment lost 2 bases and the V segment lost 0 bases, leaving 10 bases of the junction unmatched. The CDR3 runs to 17 residues. The DNA for the CDR3 is TGTGCCAGCAGCCAAGAATTCGGCGGGAGTTTAGCCTACGAGCAGTACTTC. Its translation: CASSQEFGGSLAYEQYF.

The chain couples TRBV19 to TRBJ2-1; unclear D gene. Germline V gives CDR1 LNHDA, CDR2 SQIVND (reference sequence). This CDR3 has 15 amino acids. The V end was cut by 1 base, the J end by 2 bases, with 9 bases between. Written as DNA, the CDR3 is TGTGCCAGTAGTATAGCGCCTAGGACCTACAATGAGCAGTTCTTC. This sequence encodes CASSIAPRTYNEQFF. The full variable domain, rest sourced from reference TRBV19 and TRBJ2-1, is DGGITQSPKYLFRKEGQNVTLSCEQNLNHDAMYWYRQDPGQGLRLIYYSQIVNDFQKGDIAEGYSVSREKKESFPLTVTSAQKNPTAFYLCASSIAPRTYNEQFFGPGTRLTVL.

V is TRBV11-2 and J is TRBJ1-3, with D perhaps matching TRBD1 (5 bases). V lost 8 bases and J lost 0, with 11 bases in between. This CDR3 spans 14 amino acids. The germline V gene has CDR1 SGHAT and CDR2 FQNNGV. CDR3 amino acids: CASLGLRSGNTIYF. In nucleotides, the CDR3 is TGTGCCAGCTTGGGACTGCGCTCTGGAAACACCATATATTTT.

The chain is built from TRBV6-2 or TRBV6-3 and TRBJ2-1, with a weak D call TRBD1 (6 bases). The CDR3 consists of 14 residues. Between the trimmed V and J ends, which lost 2 bases and 9 bases, there was a span of 14 bases. From germline, CDR1 is MNHEY and CDR2 SVGEGT. The CDR3 DNA sequence: TGTGCCAGCAGTTACGGTCTAGGGGGTGGTGAGCAGTTCTTC. Residues: CASSYGLGGGEQFF.

This chain joins TRBV6-4 and TRBJ1-6, with no clear D. This CDR3 has 15 amino acids. The V gene lost 7 bases and the J gene lost 0 bases, with 10 bases spanning the gap. Germline values: CDR1 MRHNA, CDR2 SNTAGT. CDR3 bases: TGTGCCAGCAACGTTGCGAGCTCCTATAATTCACCCCTCCACTTT. Amino acid sequence: CASNVASSYNSPLHF.

The V call is TRBV7-2, the J call TRBJ1-2; D ambiguous. The germline V and J ends were trimmed by 3 bases and 5 bases, with 10 bases remaining between them. The CDR3 length is 13 residues. Germline V gene lookup returns CDR1 SGHTA and CDR2 FQGNSA. The CDR3 region has the DNA TGTGCCAGCAGCTTCCCCCTGAGGTATGGCTACACCTTC. This encodes CASSFPLRYGYTF.

The gene calls are TRBV5-1 and TRBJ2-3, with 8 bases lining up with TRBD2. CDR3 size: 15 residues. Germline V gene sequence: CDR1 SGHRS, CDR2 YFSETQ. The V and J ends lost 0 bases and 5 bases, in that order; junction bases with no gene match: 5. CDR3 in amino acids: CASSLGAGVGDTQYF. As DNA, the CDR3 is TGCGCCAGCAGCTTGGGAGCGGGAGTGGGAGATACGCAGTATTTT.